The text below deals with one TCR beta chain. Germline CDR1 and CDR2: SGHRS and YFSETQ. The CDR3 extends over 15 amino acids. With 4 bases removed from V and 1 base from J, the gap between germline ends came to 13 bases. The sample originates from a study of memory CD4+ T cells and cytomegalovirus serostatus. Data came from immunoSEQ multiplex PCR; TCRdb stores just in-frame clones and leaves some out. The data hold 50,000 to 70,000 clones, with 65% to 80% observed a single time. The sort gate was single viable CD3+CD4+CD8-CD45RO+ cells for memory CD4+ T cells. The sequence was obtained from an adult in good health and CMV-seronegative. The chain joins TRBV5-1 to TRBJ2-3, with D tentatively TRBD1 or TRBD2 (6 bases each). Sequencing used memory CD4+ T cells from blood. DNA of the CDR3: TGCGCCAGCAGCGCGAGGGGGGTCGGCACAGATACGCAGTATTTT. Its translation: CASSARGVGTDTQYF.